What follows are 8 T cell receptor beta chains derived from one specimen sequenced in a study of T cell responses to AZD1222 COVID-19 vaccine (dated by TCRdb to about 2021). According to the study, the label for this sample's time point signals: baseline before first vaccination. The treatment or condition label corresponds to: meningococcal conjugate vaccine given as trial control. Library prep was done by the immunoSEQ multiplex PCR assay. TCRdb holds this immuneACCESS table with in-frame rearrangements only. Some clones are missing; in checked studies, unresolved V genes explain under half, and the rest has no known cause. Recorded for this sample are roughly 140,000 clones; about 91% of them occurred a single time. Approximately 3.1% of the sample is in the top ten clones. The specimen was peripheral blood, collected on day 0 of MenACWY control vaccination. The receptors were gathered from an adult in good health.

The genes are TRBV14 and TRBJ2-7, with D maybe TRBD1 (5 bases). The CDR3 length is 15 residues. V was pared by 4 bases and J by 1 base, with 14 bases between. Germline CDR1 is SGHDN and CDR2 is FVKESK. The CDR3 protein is CASSRRQTNSYEQYF. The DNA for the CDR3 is TGTGCCAGCAGCCGCCGACAGACCAATTCCTACGAGCAGTACTTC. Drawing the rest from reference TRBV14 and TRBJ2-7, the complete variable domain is EAGVTQFPSHSVIEKGQTVTLRCDPISGHDNLYWYRRVMGKEIKFLLHFVKESKQDESGMPNNRFLAERTGGTYSTLKVQPAELEDSGVYFCASSRRQTNSYEQYFGPGTRLTVT.

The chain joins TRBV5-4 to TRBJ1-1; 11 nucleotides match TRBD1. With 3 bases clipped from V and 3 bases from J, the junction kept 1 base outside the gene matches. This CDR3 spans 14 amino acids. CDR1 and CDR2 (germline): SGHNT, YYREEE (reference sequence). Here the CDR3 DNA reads TGTGCCAGCAGCTGGGGACAGGGGGACACTGAAGCTTTCTTT. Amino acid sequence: CASSWGQGDTEAFF.

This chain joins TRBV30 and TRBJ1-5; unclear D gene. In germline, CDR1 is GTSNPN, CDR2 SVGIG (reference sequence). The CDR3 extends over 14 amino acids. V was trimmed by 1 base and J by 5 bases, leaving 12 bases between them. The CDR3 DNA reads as TGTGCCTGGAGTGGGGGTTTTAACGATCAGCCCCAGCATTTT. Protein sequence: CAWSGGFNDQPQHF.

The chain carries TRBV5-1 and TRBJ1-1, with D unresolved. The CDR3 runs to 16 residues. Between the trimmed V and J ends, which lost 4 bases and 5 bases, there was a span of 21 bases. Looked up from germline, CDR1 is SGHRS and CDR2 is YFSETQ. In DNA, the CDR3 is TGCGCCAGCAGCAAAGGACCGACCTGGGATGGGACTGAAGCTTTCTTT. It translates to CASSKGPTWDGTEAFF.

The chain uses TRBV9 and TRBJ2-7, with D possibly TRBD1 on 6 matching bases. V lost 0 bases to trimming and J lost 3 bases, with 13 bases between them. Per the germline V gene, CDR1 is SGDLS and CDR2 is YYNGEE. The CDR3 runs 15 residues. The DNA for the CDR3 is TGTGCCAGCAGCGTAGCAGGGGCGATTGACTACGAGCAGTACTTC. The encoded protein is CASSVAGAIDYEQYF.

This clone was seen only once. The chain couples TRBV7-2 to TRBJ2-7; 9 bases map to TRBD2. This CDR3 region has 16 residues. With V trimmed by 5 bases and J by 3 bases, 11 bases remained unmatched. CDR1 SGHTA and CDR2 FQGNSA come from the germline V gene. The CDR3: CASSPGLVAGVYEQYF. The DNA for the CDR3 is TGTGCCAGCAGCCCGGGGTTGGTAGCGGGGGTCTACGAGCAGTACTTC.

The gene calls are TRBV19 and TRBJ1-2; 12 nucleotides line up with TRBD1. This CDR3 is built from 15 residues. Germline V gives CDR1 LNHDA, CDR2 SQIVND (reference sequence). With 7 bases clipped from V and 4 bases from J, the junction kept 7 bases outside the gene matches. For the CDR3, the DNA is TGTGCCAGTATCGCCGGGGACAGGGGGCCCTATGGCTACACCTTC. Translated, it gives CASIAGDRGPYGYTF.

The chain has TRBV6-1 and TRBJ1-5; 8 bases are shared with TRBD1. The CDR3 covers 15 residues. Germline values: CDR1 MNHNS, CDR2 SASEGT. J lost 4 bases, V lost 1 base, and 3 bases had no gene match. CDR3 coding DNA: TGTGCCAGCAGTGAAGGGACAGGGTCAAATCAGCCCCAGCATTTT. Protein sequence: CASSEGTGSNQPQHF.